The 19 T cell receptor beta chains below were found in one sample sequenced in a study of spatial heterogeneity in lung cancer. TCRdb independently ran MiXCR on the 5' RACE reads; one entry per CDR3 protein. The table lists 25,000 to 35,000 distinct CDR3 sequences, 8.5% to 12% of them singletons. The time point was: blood at routine non-recurrence follow-up after resection. This material consisted of PBMCs, taken at follow-up. The receptors were gathered from a female donor with early-stage non-small cell lung cancer.

This clonotype has ten or more counts. This rearrangement joins TRBV19 to TRBJ2-5; TRBD2 matches at 7 bases. Trimming at V came to 5 bases and at J to 1 base, leaving 4 bases not matched to a gene. This CDR3 spans 14 amino acids. Per the germline V gene, CDR1 is LNHDA and CDR2 is SQIVND (reference sequence). The CDR3 region is CASSPWTSQETQYF. DNA for the CDR3: TGTGCCAGTAGTCCTTGGACTAGCCAAGAGACCCAGTACTTC.

This clonotype was observed at least ten times. The rearrangement joins TRBV5-1 to TRBJ2-7; 11 nucleotides agree with TRBD1. Germline V lookup: CDR1 SGHRS, CDR2 YFSETQ. V shed 2 bases, J shed 2 bases, and the junction held 3 bases outside the gene matches. The CDR3 length is 15 residues. CDR3 in amino acids: CASSFRTGGPYEQYF. The CDR3 bases are TGCGCCAGCAGCTTTCGGACAGGGGGCCCCTACGAGCAGTACTTC.

This clonotype appeared a few times. The rearrangement links TRBV21-1 to TRBJ2-7; the DNA was not used to check the table's D call, TRBD2. TRBV21-1 constitutes a pseudogene. The CDR3 loop spans 15 amino acids. The CDR3 sequence: CASSKSKRGAHEQYF. CDR3 in DNA: TGTGCCAGCAGCAAATCCAAGCGGGGGGCCCACGAGCAGTACTTC.

In this sample, this clonotype turned up many times. This rearrangement joins TRBV3-1 to TRBJ2-7, with D hard to call. V was shortened by 4 bases and J by 3 bases, with 10 bases between the two germline ends. In germline, CDR1 is LGHDT, CDR2 YNNKEL (reference sequence). The CDR3 loop spans 13 amino acids. Here the CDR3 reads CASSRSQYYEQYF. CDR3 DNA: TGTGCCAGCAGCCGCAGTCAGTACTACGAGCAGTACTTC.

The table lists this clonotype with many counts. J is TRBJ2-5 and V is TRBV6-2 or TRBV6-3; 7 bases align to TRBD2. Germline CDR1 MNHEY, CDR2 SVGEGT. The J segment lost 2 bases and the V segment lost 2 bases, leaving 5 bases of the junction unmatched. The CDR3 loop spans 15 amino acids. CDR3: CASSYLPGLQETQYF. CDR3 nucleotides: TGTGCCAGCAGTTACCTTCCGGGACTACAAGAGACCCAGTACTTC.

This clonotype has more than one count but fewer than ten. The chain is built from TRBV19 and TRBJ1-2; D remains ambiguous. V lost 5 bases and J lost 7, with 5 bases in between. Germline V gene lookup returns CDR1 LNHDA and CDR2 SQIVND (reference sequence). The CDR3 runs to 10 residues. CDR3 bases: TGTGCCAGTAGTGGAATTGGCTACACCTTC. This sequence encodes CASSGIGYTF. Combining the CDR3 with reference TRBV19 and TRBJ1-2 gives the whole variable domain DGGITQSPKYLFRKEGQNVTLSCEQNLNHDAMYWYRQDPGQGLRLIYYSQIVNDFQKGDIAEGYSVSREKKESFPLTVTSAQKNPTAFYLCASSGIGYTFGSGTRLTVV.

The sample holds many counts of this clonotype. V is TRBV29-1 and J is TRBJ2-5; D unresolved. The V gene lost 6 bases and the J gene lost 5 bases, with 13 bases spanning the gap. CDR1 and CDR2 from the germline V gene are SQVTM and ANQGSEA. The CDR3 runs to 12 residues. CDR3 in DNA: TGCAGCGTAGCTCGTCCACCCGAGACCCAGTACTTC. Its protein product is CSVARPPETQYF.

This clonotype was seen a few times. This chain links TRBV20-1 with TRBJ2-5; either TRBD1 or TRBD2 may fit D (5 bases each). The CDR3 has 15 residues. Germline V CDR1 and CDR2: DFQATT, SNEGSKA (reference sequence). V was cut by 3 bases and J by 4 bases, with 18 bases left in between. Written as DNA, the CDR3 is TGCAGTGCTAGTGGGGACGGGCGGCGGCGAGAGACCCAGTACTTC. Its protein is CSASGDGRRRETQYF.

This clonotype has a count of ten or more. The J gene is TRBJ2-1, the V gene TRBV18; TRBD1 matches 11 bases. The CDR3 has 15 amino acids. The V gene's germline CDR1 is KGHSH and CDR2 LQKENI. V shed 2 bases, J shed 4 bases, and the junction held 1 base outside the gene matches. In DNA, the CDR3 is TGTGCCAGCTCACCAAGGGACAGGGGGTACAATGAGCAGTTCTTC. Encoded protein: CASSPRDRGYNEQFF.

This clonotype has at least ten counts. The genes are TRBV7-8 and TRBJ1-5; weak D call: TRBD1 (6 bases). Germline CDR1 SGHVS, CDR2 FQNEAQ. The CDR3 loop spans 16 amino acids. V was pared by 5 bases and J by 4 bases, with 18 bases between. The CDR3 nucleotides read TGTGCCAGCAGCCCTACAAGGGGGACGGGTAATCAGCCCCAGCATTTT. The encoded protein is CASSPTRGTGNQPQHF.

This clonotype was detected only a few times. The rearrangement joins TRBV7-9 to TRBJ1-1, with D possibly being TRBD1 (5 bases). Trimming pared 5 bases from V and 0 bases from J, leaving 10 bases between. The CDR3 has 14 amino acids. The V gene's germline CDR1 is SEHNR and CDR2 FQNEAQ (reference sequence). The CDR3 nucleotides are TGTGCCAGCAGCACCGGACAAATGAACACTGAAGCTTTCTTT. Protein sequence: CASSTGQMNTEAFF.

The chain carries TRBV15 and TRBJ1-1; 8 positions agree with TRBD1. V lost 4 bases and J lost 1; bases outside the gene matches: 17. The CDR3 consists of 19 residues. Germline CDR1 is LNHNV and CDR2 is YYDKDF (reference sequence). CDR3 amino acids: CATSTSDRENWSENTEAFF. The CDR3, as DNA: TGTGCCACCAGCACCTCGGACAGGGAGAATTGGAGTGAGAACACTGAAGCTTTCTTT.

Only a few counts were recorded for this clonotype. The rearrangement links TRBV5-4 to TRBJ2-7; D is uncertain. Trimming cost V 0 bases and J 3 bases, with 10 bases left between them. CDR3 size: 14 residues. Germline-derived CDR1 and CDR2 are SGHNT and YYREEE (reference sequence). CDR3 sequence: CASSLGESVYEQYF. As DNA, the CDR3 is TGTGCCAGCAGCTTGGGGGAATCGGTCTACGAGCAGTACTTC.

Ten or more counts support this clonotype. The chain is built from TRBV12-3 or TRBV12-4 and TRBJ1-1; D uncertain. Trimming took off 8 bases at V and 1 base at J, with 14 bases between the two ends. This CDR3 contains 14 residues. CDR3 in amino acids: CASGSWFRNTEAFF. CDR3 nucleotide sequence: TGTGCCAGCGGTTCATGGTTTAGGAACACTGAAGCTTTCTTT.

This chain connects TRBV27 to TRBJ1-5, with D possibly being TRBD1 (5 bases). V lost 2 bases to trimming and J lost 4 bases, with 12 bases between them. Germline-derived CDR1 and CDR2 are MNHEY and SMNVEV (reference sequence). This CDR3 contains 15 residues. CDR3 region: CASSLGGDGNQPQHF. CDR3 sequence (DNA): TGTGCCAGCAGTTTAGGAGGGGATGGGAATCAGCCCCAGCATTTT.

J is TRBJ1-1 and V is TRBV12-3 or TRBV12-4; a possible D gene is TRBD1 (6 bases). The CDR3 is 14 residues long. V lost 3 bases to trimming and J lost 8 bases, with 16 bases between them. The CDR3 DNA sequence: TGTGCCAGCAGTTTCGGGGGGCAGTATACAGAAGCTTTCTTT. It specifies CASSFGGQYTEAFF.

The table lists this clonotype with a few counts. The chain has TRBV20-1 and TRBJ2-4, with D uncertain. From germline, CDR1 is DFQATT and CDR2 SNEGSKA (reference sequence). V was trimmed by 5 bases and J by 0 bases, leaving 8 bases between them. The length of the CDR3 is 13 residues. This chain's CDR3 is CSAQRGAKNIQYF. In DNA form, the CDR3 reads TGCAGTGCTCAGCGCGGAGCCAAAAACATTCAGTACTTC.

This clonotype has a handful of counts. The chain recombines TRBV29-1 with TRBJ2-3; D remains ambiguous. The CDR3 is 13 amino acids. Germline V gene data show CDR1 as SQVTM and CDR2 as ANQGSEA. Trimming removed 6 bases at V and 0 bases at J, with 10 bases between. The CDR3 loop reads CSVHPFSTDTQYF. The CDR3 coding sequence is TGCAGCGTCCATCCCTTCAGCACAGATACGCAGTATTTT.

As concerns this clonotype: A much bigger clone sits one base away, suggesting this may be a read error. This sequence joins TRBV29-1 and TRBJ2-2, with 11 positions matching TRBD1. The CDR3 has 13 amino acids. Germline loops: CDR1 SQVTM, CDR2 ANQGSEA. CDR3 region: CSARTGGTGEQFF. The CDR3 DNA reads as TGCAGCGCGAGGACAGGGGGCACCGGGGAGCAGTTTTTT.